Given below is one TCR beta chain in context. Its target is not known. Making the TCR beta libraries involved quantitative 5'-RACE with molecular barcodes. Each CDR3 protein gets one entry after TCRdb re-called the 5' RACE reads with MiXCR. The sample includes about 150,000 distinct CDR3 sequences, about 42% seen only once; the top ten take 13% to 15%. The data are from a study of CD8 T cells in ankylosing spondylitis. Findings and caveats of the study: A motif of eight or nine highly homologous TCR beta variants was seen as apparently characteristic of ankylosing spondylitis blood. Reported data indicate significant enrichment of disease-linked clones within matched ankylosing spondylitis synovial fluid.

The V end was cut by 2 bases, the J end by 2 bases, with 16 bases between. Germline CDR1 MDHEN, CDR2 SYDVKM. The CDR3 covers 17 residues. This chain links TRBV28 with TRBJ1-5; no reliable D call. Sequencing input: synovial fluid, either unsorted or a sorted T cell fraction (not recorded which). This receptor was taken from a male donor with ankylosing spondylitis. CDR3 amino acids: CASSLKRVEEGNQPQHF. CDR3 DNA: TGTGCCAGCAGTTTAAAAAGGGTTGAAGAGGGCAATCAGCCCCAGCATTTT.